This T cell receptor (beta chain) was recorded in a study of identical twins. There are 15 residues in the CDR3. CDR1 is LGHNA and CDR2 is YNFKEQ in the germline V gene. Trimming took off 0 bases at V and 0 bases at J, with 6 bases between the two ends. The sample holds many counts of this clonotype. The antigen is undetermined. The study's findings and limits: Insertions were reduced in abundant cord blood beta clonotypes but not in memory repertoires. Zero-insertion analyses might be partly confounded by invariant T cells like MAIT and iNKT.

Each CDR3 protein is one row after TCRdb ran MiXCR on the 5' RACE reads. The sample has 300,000 or so distinct CDR3 sequences, around 9.7% seen once. A further study also used this sample, focusing on yellow fever vaccine responses in identical twins.

The source of this sequence is a young woman in good health. The sequenced material came from CD8+ T cells sorted from blood. V usage is TRBV4-2 and J usage is TRBJ2-4; no firm D call. CDR3 in amino acids: CASSQDRLAKNIQYF. The DNA of the CDR3 is TGTGCCAGCAGCCAAGATAGACTAGCCAAAAACATTCAGTACTTC.